This entry is about one T cell receptor (beta chain). The sample is drawn from a study of blood T cell repertoires in COVID-19. About the research overall: T cells, B-cell-depleted T cells, or PBMCs supplied cDNA or gDNA.

Per the original methods: Nucleated cell number was recorded as an estimate derived from reference gene primer amplification. Libraries were prepared by immunoSEQ multiplex PCR; TCRdb keeps only in-frame clonotypes and omits some of them. V and J calls and clone size are those listed in that table; D and trimming were worked out from the DNA. The sample lists 140,000 or so clones, roughly 80% occurring once. This CDR3 region has 16 residues. The junction had 2 bases not matched to a gene; V was cut back by 3 bases and J by 0 bases. Germline CDR1 SGHVS, CDR2 FNYEAQ. The sequenced material came from PBMCs or T cells enriched from blood (not recorded which). This rearrangement joins TRBV7-6 to TRBJ1-4; 9 bases are a match to TRBD1. The receptor comes from a man between 45 and 60 years old who had recovered from COVID-19. The CDR3 DNA is TGTGCCAGCAGCTTCGGACAGGGGCCAACTAATGAAAAACTGTTTTTT. Encoded protein: CASSFGQGPTNEKLFF.